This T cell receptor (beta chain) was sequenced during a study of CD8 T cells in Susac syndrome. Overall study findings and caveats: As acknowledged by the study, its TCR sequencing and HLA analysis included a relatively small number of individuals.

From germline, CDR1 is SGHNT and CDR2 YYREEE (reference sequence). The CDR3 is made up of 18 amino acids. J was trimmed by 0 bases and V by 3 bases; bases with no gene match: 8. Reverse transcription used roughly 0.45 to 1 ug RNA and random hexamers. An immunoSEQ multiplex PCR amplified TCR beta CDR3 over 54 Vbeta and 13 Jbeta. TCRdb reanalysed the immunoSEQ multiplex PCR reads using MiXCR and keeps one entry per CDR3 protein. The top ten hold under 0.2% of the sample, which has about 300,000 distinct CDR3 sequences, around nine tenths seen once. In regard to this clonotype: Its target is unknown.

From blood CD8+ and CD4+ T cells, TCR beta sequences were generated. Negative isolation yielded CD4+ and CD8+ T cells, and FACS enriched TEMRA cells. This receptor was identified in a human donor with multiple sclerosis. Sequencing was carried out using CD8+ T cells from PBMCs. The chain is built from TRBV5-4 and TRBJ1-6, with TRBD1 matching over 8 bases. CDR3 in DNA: TGTGCCAGCAGCTCGGACTGGACAGGGAACTCCTATAATTCACCCCTCCACTTT. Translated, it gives CASSSDWTGNSYNSPLHF.